This TCR beta chain originates from a study of cytomegalovirus exposure and HLA in healthy donors. Note on this clone: Its specificity is not known.

CDR1 MDHEN and CDR2 SYDVKM come from the germline V gene. Trimming removed 10 bases from V and 6 bases from J; junction bases left unmatched: 11. CDR3 length equals 13 residues. Study outcomes and limitations: One cluster of highly shared sequence variants probably arose as a sequencing artifact.

PCR used 60 Vbeta primers and 13 Jbeta primers. Using immunoSEQ multiplex PCR, the repertoire was profiled, and TCRdb retains in-frame clones only, with some absent. This sample has roughly 120,000 clones; over 70% occur once, and the top ten carry around 1.5%. The clonotype comes from a woman younger than 35 in good health and CMV-seronegative. This chain uses TRBV28 with TRBJ1-2; 7 bases agree with TRBD1. The sample was PBMCs. The DNA for the CDR3 is TGTGCCACACGGAAACAGGGGTTGGATGGCTACACCTTC. This translates into CATRKQGLDGYTF.